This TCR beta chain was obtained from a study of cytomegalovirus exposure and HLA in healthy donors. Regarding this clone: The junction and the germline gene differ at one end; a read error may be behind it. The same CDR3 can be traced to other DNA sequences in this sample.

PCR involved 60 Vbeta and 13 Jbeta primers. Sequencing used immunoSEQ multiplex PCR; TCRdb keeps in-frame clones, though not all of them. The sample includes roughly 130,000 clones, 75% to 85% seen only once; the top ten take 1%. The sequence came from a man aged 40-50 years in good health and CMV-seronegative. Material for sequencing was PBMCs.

The CDR3 DNA sequence: TGTGCCTGGAGTAGGACAGCGAACACTGAGGCTTTCTTT. As protein: CAWSRTANTEAFF. The chain combines TRBV30 with TRBJ1-1; weak D call: TRBD1 (6 bases). CDR1 is GTSNPN, CDR2 SVGIG, per germline (reference sequence). The CDR3 covers 13 residues. Using reference TRBV30 and TRBJ1-1 for the parts outside the CDR3, the full variable domain is SQTIHQWPATLVQPVGSPLSLECTVEGTSNPNLYWYRQAAGRGLQLLFYSVGIGQISSEVPQNLSASRPQDRQFILSSKKLLLSDSGFYLCAWSRTANTEAFFGQGTRLTVV.